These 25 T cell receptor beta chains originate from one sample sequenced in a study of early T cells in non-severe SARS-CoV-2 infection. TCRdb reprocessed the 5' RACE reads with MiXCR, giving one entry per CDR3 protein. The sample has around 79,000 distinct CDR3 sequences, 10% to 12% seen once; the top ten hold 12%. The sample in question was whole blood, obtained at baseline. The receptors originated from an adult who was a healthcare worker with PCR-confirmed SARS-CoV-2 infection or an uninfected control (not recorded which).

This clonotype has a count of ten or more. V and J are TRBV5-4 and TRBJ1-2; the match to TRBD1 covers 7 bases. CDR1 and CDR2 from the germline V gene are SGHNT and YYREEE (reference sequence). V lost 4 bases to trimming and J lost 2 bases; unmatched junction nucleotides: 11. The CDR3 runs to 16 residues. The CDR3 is CASSGSWDSLNYGYTF. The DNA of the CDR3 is TGTGCCAGCAGCGGTAGTTGGGACAGCTTAAACTATGGCTACACCTTC.

The CDR3: CASTGEKLFF. The CDR3 nucleotides read TGTGCCAGCACGGGCGAAAAACTGTTTTTT. The chain is built from TRBV27 and TRBJ1-4, with D uncertain. V lost 7 bases, J lost 8 bases, and 5 bases lay in between. Looked up from germline, CDR1 is MNHEY and CDR2 is SMNVEV (reference sequence). This CDR3 is built from 10 residues.

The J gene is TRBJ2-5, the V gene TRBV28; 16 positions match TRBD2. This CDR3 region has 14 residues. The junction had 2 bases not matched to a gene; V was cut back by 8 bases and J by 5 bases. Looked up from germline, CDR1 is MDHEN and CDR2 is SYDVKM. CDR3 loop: CASGTSGGAETQYF. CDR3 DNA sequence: TGTGCCAGCGGGACTAGCGGGGGGGCGGAGACCCAGTACTTC.

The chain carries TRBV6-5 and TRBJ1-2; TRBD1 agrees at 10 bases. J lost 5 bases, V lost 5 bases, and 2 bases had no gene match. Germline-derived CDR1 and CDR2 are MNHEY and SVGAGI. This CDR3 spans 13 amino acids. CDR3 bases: TGTGCCAGCAGTAGGACAGGGGGGTATGGCTACACCTTC. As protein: CASSRTGGYGYTF.

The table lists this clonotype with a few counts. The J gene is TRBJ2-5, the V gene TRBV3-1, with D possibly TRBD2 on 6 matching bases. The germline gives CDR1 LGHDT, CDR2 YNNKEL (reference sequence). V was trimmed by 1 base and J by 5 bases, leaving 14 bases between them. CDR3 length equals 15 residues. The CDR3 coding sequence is TGTGCCAGCAGCCAAGTTCGGGGGTCAGGGGAGACCCAGTACTTC. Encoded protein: CASSQVRGSGETQYF.

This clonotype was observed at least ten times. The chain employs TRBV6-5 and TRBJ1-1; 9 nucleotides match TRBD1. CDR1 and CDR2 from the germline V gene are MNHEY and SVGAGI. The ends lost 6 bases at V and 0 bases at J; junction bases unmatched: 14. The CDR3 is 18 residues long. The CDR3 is CASRRNRGLGSLNTEAFF. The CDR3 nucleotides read TGTGCCAGCAGGCGGAACAGGGGGCTTGGATCGCTGAACACTGAAGCTTTCTTT.

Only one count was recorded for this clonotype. CDR3 DNA: TGTGCCAGCAGCTTGGTGAGGTACAATGAGCAGTTCTTC. This encodes CASSLVRYNEQFF. V is TRBV7-9 and J is TRBJ2-1; unclear D gene. This CDR3 is built from 13 residues. V was trimmed by 3 bases and J by 4 bases, leaving 7 bases between them. The germline CDR1 and CDR2 sequences are SEHNR and FQNEAQ (reference sequence).

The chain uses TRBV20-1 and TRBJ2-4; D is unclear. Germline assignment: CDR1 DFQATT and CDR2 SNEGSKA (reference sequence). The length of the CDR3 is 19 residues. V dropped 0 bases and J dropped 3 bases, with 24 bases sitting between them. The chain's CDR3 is CSARDSLRVTLVGKNIQYF. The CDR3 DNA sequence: TGCAGTGCTAGAGATAGTTTACGTGTTACATTAGTGGGCAAAAACATTCAGTACTTC.

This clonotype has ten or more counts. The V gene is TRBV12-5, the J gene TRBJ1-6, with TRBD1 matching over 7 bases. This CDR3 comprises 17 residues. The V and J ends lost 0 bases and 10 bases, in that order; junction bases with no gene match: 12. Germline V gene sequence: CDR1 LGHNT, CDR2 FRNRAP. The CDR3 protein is CASGLVPRTGSGSPLHF. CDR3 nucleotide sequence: TGTGCTAGTGGTTTGGTACCCCGGACAGGCTCAGGGTCACCCCTCCACTTT.

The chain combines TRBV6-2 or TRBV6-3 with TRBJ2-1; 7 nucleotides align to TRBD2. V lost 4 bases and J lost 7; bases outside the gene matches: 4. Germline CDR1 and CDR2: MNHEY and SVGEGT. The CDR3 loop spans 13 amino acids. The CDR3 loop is CASSFLGGNEQFF. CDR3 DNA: TGTGCCAGCAGTTTTCTGGGGGGGAATGAGCAGTTCTTC.

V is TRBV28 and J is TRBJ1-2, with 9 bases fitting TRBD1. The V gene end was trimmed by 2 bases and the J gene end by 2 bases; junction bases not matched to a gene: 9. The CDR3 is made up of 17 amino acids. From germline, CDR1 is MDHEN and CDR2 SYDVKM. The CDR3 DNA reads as TGTGCCAGCAGTTTACTTAGGGTCGACAGGGGGAACTATGGCTACACCTTC. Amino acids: CASSLLRVDRGNYGYTF.

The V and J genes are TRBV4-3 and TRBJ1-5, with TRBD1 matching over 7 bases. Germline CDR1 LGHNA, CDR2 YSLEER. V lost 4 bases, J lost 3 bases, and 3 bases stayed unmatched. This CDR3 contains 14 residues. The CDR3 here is CASSPTGDNQPQHF. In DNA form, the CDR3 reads TGCGCCAGCAGCCCCACAGGGGACAATCAGCCCCAGCATTTT.

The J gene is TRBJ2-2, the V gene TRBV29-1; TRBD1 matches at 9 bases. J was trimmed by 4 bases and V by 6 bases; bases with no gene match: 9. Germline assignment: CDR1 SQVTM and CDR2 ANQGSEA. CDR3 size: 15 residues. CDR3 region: CSVAGTGYPTGELFF. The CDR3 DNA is TGCAGCGTGGCCGGGACAGGGTACCCCACCGGGGAGCTGTTTTTT.

CDR3 in DNA: TGCAGTGCTAGACGACAGGGTACTAACTATGGCTACACCTTC. It encodes CSARRQGTNYGYTF. The chain couples TRBV20-1 to TRBJ1-2; TRBD1 agrees at 7 bases. This CDR3 contains 14 residues. From germline, CDR1 is DFQATT and CDR2 SNEGSKA (reference sequence). J gave up 0 bases and V 2 bases, and 3 bases lay outside the gene matches.

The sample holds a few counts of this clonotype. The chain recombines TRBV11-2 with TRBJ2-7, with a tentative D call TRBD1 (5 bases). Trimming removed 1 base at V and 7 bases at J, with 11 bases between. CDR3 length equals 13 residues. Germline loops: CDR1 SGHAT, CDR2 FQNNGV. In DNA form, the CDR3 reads TGTGCCAGCAGCTTAGCAGGGCGCGGAGAGCAGTACTTC. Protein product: CASSLAGRGEQYF.

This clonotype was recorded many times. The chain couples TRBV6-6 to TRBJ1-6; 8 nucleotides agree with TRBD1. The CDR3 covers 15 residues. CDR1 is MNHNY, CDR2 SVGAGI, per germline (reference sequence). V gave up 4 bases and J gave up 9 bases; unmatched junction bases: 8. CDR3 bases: TGTGCCAGCAGTTTAGACAGGGGACTTGGTTCACCCCTCCACTTT. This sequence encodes CASSLDRGLGSPLHF.

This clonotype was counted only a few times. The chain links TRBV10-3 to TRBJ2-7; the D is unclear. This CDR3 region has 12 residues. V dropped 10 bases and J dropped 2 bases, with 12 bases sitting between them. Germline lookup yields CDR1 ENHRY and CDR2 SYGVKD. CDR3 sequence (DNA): TGTGCCACTAAGACTGTCCCCTACGAGCAGTACTTC. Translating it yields CATKTVPYEQYF.

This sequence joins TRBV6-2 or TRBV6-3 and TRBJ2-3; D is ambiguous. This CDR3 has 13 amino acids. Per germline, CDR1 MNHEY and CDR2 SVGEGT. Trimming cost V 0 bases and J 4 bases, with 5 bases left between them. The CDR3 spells CASSYSLSDTQYF. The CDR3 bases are TGTGCCAGCAGTTACTCTCTCTCAGATACGCAGTATTTT.

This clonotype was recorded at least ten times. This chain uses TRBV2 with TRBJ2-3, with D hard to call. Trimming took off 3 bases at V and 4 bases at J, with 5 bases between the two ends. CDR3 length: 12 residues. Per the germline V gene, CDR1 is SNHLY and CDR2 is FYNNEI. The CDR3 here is CASSESSDTQYF. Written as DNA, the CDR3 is TGTGCCAGCAGTGAGAGCTCAGATACGCAGTATTTT.

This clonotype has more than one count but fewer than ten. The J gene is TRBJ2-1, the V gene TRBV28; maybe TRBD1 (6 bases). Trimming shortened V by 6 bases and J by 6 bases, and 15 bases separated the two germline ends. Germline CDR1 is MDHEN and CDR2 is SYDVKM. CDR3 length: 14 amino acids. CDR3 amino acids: CASRMDRVLNEQFF. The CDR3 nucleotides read TGTGCCAGCAGGATGGACAGAGTACTCAATGAGCAGTTCTTC.

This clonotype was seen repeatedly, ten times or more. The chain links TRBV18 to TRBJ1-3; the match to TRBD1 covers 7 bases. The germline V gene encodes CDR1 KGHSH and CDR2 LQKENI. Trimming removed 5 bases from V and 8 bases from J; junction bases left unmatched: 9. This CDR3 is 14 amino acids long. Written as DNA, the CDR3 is TGTGCCAGCTCAAGCGGACAGGCCGGGGACACCATATATTTT. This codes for CASSSGQAGDTIYF.

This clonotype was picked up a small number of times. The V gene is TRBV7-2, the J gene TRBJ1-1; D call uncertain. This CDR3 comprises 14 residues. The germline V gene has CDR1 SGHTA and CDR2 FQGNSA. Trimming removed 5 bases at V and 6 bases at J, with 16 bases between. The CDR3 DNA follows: TGTGCCAGCAGCCCCTTATGGGGAGCGTCTGAAGCTTTCTTT. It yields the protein CASSPLWGASEAFF.

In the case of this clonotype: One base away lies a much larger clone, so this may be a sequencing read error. The DNA for the CDR3 is TGTGCCAGCAGCTCCAGACAGGGGACCTACAATGAGCAGTTCTTC. Protein sequence: CASSSRQGTYNEQFF. The V call is TRBV9, the J call TRBJ2-1, with 8 bases that match TRBD1. Germline V gene data show CDR1 as SGDLS and CDR2 as YYNGEE. The CDR3 covers 15 residues. Trimming took 4 bases from V and 2 from J; bases not matched to a gene: 5.

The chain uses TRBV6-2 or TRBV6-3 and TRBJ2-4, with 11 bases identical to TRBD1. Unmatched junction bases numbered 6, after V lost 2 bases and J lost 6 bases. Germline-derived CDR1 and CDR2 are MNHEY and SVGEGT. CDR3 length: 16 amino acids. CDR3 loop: CASSYHSGQGGNIQYF. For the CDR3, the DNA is TGTGCCAGCAGTTACCATTCGGGACAGGGGGGAAACATTCAGTACTTC.

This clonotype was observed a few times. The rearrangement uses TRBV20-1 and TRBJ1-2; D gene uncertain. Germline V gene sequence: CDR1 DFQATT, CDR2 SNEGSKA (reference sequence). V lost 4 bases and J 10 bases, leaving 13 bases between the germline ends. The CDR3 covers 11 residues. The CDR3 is CSAKDAGDYTF. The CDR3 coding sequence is TGCAGTGCTAAGGACGCTGGGGACTACACCTTC.